Sequencing of this T cell receptor (beta chain) was carried out in a study of T cell repertoires in cytomegalovirus infection. Overall study: Public signatures in TCR beta pointed to CMV infection and matching HLA type.

The CDR3 totals 20 residues. With 0 bases clipped from V and 7 bases from J, the junction kept 19 bases outside the gene matches. Germline CDR1 is DFQATT and CDR2 is SNEGSKA (reference sequence). With respect to this clonotype: Antigen: not known.

Study results and caveats: It was HLA-C-restricted CMV-specific TCR beta clonotypes that dominated the response ex vivo. The study identified carriers of CMV plus the relevant HLA from cumulative public TCR beta family frequency.

TCRdb reprocessed the reads with MiXCR, giving one entry per CDR3 protein. The sample holds hundreds of thousands of distinct CDR3 sequences, around 11% seen once. The origin of this receptor is a human donor in good health (CMV status not recorded). Some clones in this sample may be carry-over from other donors' samples. The chain links TRBV20-1 to TRBJ2-7; the match to TRBD2 covers 15 bases. Sequenced sample: PBMCs. CDR3 coding DNA: TGCAGTGCTAGAGAGAATGCCGGGACTAGCGGGAGGTTCTACCTTGGGGAGCAGTACTTC. Its protein product is CSARENAGTSGRFYLGEQYF.